These 23 T cell receptor beta chains were sequenced from one sample in a study of T-cell reconstitution after alpha-beta-depleted transplantation in children. The library targeted TCRbeta and was prepared with unique molecular identifiers. In TCRdb, the PCR reads were re-called with MiXCR into one record per CDR3 protein. The data show hundreds of thousands of distinct CDR3 sequences, with 10% seen just once and about 8% held by the top ten. The specimen was PBMCs, collected before TCRalphabeta/CD19-depleted stem cell transplant. These receptors were obtained from a boy in the first two years of life with acute myeloid leukemia, due to receive a stem cell transplant.

This clonotype was found many times. The chain is built from TRBV6-5 and TRBJ1-1; D is undetermined. The germline CDR1 and CDR2 sequences are MNHEY and SVGAGI. This CDR3 spans 12 amino acids. V was shortened by 6 bases and J by 2 bases, with 7 bases between the two germline ends. In DNA form, the CDR3 reads TGTGCCAGCAGCTATGCTAACACTGAAGCTTTCTTT. Amino acid sequence: CASSYANTEAFF.

A few counts support this clonotype. V and J are TRBV25-1 and TRBJ2-1; possibly TRBD2 for D (6 bases). Germline assignment: CDR1 MGHDK and CDR2 SYGVNS. V was pared by 2 bases and J by 3 bases, with 11 bases between. The CDR3 length is 15 residues. CDR3 residues: CASSEGSGGYNEQFF. In nucleotides, the CDR3 is TGTGCCAGCAGTGAAGGTAGCGGAGGCTACAATGAGCAGTTCTTC.

The chain is built from TRBV7-3 and TRBJ2-2; D tentatively reads TRBD1 or TRBD2 (5 bases each). Germline CDR1 is SGHTA and CDR2 is FQGTGA. The CDR3 loop spans 14 amino acids. V was trimmed by 10 bases and J by 3 bases, leaving 15 bases between them. In DNA form, the CDR3 reads TGTGCCACCCACCGGGACGGAGACACCGGGGAGCTGTTTTTT. The encoded protein is CATHRDGDTGELFF. Based on the CDR3 plus reference TRBV7-3 and TRBJ2-2, the full variable domain is GAGVSQTPSNKVTEKGKYVELRCDPISGHTALYWYRQSLGQGPEFLIYFQGTGAADDSGLPNDRFFAVRPEGSVSTLKIQRTERGDSAVYLCATHRDGDTGELFFGEGSRLTVL.

This clonotype was recorded many times. J is TRBJ2-1 and V is TRBV18; D not resolved. The CDR3 is made up of 16 amino acids. V gave up 3 bases and J gave up 0 bases, with 12 bases separating them. Per germline, CDR1 KGHSH and CDR2 LQKENI. The CDR3 region has the DNA TGTGCCAGCTCACCCGGTATAAGGAGCTCCTACAATGAGCAGTTCTTC. The encoded protein is CASSPGIRSSYNEQFF.

This chain joins TRBV12-3 or TRBV12-4 and TRBJ2-3; D could derive from TRBD1 or TRBD2 (5 bases each). The CDR3 is made up of 13 amino acids. Deletions cut 4 bases from V and 5 bases from J, with 10 bases between. DNA of the CDR3: TGTGCCAGCAGTTCCGGGACGGGAGATACGCAGTATTTT. As protein: CASSSGTGDTQYF.

The chain combines TRBV20-1 with TRBJ1-2, with a possible D match to TRBD1 (5 bases). Trimming pared 0 bases from V and 2 bases from J, leaving 10 bases between. The CDR3 loop spans 14 amino acids. The germline gives CDR1 DFQATT, CDR2 SNEGSKA (reference sequence). DNA for the CDR3: TGCAGTGCTAGAGATCCAGGACAAAACTATGGCTACACCTTC. This sequence encodes CSARDPGQNYGYTF.

The chain couples TRBV18 to TRBJ2-1, with 15 bases aligning to TRBD2. V dropped 6 bases and J dropped 6; count of bases not matched to a gene: 3. The germline V gene has CDR1 KGHSH and CDR2 LQKENI. The CDR3 is 15 amino acids. CDR3 coding DNA: TGTGCCAGCTCCGGACTAGCGGGAGGGATCAATGAGCAGTTCTTC. Residues: CASSGLAGGINEQFF.

The table lists this clonotype with many counts. This CDR3 is CASIFGKGRNTIYF. The CDR3 nucleotides are TGTGCCAGCATCTTCGGCAAGGGTAGAAACACCATATATTTT. The chain combines TRBV12-3 or TRBV12-4 with TRBJ1-3; D uncertain. This CDR3 spans 14 amino acids. With 7 bases removed from V and 5 bases from J, the gap between germline ends came to 15 bases.

The sample holds many counts of this clonotype. The chain carries TRBV3-1 and TRBJ2-7, with 10 bases that match TRBD2. Trimming took 2 bases from V and 0 from J; bases not matched to a gene: 4. CDR3 size: 16 residues. Germline V gene data show CDR1 as LGHDT and CDR2 as YNNKEL (reference sequence). The CDR3 sequence: CASSQISGGASYEQYF. In nucleotides, the CDR3 is TGTGCCAGCAGCCAAATCAGCGGGGGGGCCTCCTACGAGCAGTACTTC.

The rearrangement uses TRBV12-3 or TRBV12-4 and TRBJ2-1, with unresolved D. The CDR3 runs to 17 residues. The V and J ends lost 3 bases and 0 bases respectively, with 15 bases between them. The CDR3 DNA reads as TGTGCCAGCAGTTTTTCCCCCGGGCGGTCCTCCTACAATGAGCAGTTCTTC. It specifies CASSFSPGRSSYNEQFF.

The rearrangement joins TRBV27 to TRBJ2-7; TRBD2 matches at 8 bases. Germline loops: CDR1 MNHEY, CDR2 SMNVEV (reference sequence). CDR3 length: 15 residues. The trim removed 2 bases at V and 2 bases at J, leaving 5 bases unmatched. CDR3 amino acids: CASSLEGTRAYEQYF. The DNA for the CDR3 is TGTGCCAGCAGTTTAGAAGGGACTAGGGCCTACGAGCAGTACTTC.

This clonotype was recorded many times. V usage is TRBV29-1 and J usage is TRBJ2-7; TRBD2 agrees at 7 bases. The J segment lost 0 bases and the V segment lost 4 bases, leaving 6 bases of the junction unmatched. Germline-derived CDR1 and CDR2 are SQVTM and ANQGSEA. The CDR3 is 14 amino acids. In DNA form, the CDR3 reads TGCAGCGTTGCCCCCCTAGCGGACTCCTACGAGCAGTACTTC. Translated: CSVAPLADSYEQYF.

Here the CDR3 reads CASSLAPVGVSYEQYF. The CDR3 DNA reads as TGCGCCAGCAGCTTGGCTCCCGTGGGAGTCTCCTACGAGCAGTACTTC. The chain is built from TRBV5-1 and TRBJ2-7, with TRBD2 as a possible D gene (5 bases). The CDR3 extends over 16 amino acids. Trimming pared 0 bases from V and 0 bases from J, leaving 13 bases between. Germline V gene sequence: CDR1 SGHRS, CDR2 YFSETQ.

This clonotype occurred a few times. The chain has TRBV7-8 and TRBJ2-3, with 8 bases fitting TRBD2. V lost 3 bases and J lost 4; bases outside the gene matches: 9. This CDR3 region has 16 residues. Germline-derived CDR1 and CDR2 are SGHVS and FQNEAQ. The CDR3 region has the DNA TGTGCCAGCAGCTTGGCCCGGGGGGGCTTGTCAGATACGCAGTATTTT. Its translation: CASSLARGGLSDTQYF.

This clonotype was seen many times. The V and J genes are TRBV12-3 or TRBV12-4 and TRBJ2-5, with 9 bases lining up with TRBD1. Trimming removed 3 bases from V and 2 bases from J; junction bases left unmatched: 10. The CDR3 contains 17 residues. The CDR3 DNA sequence: TGTGCCAGCAGTTTTCCGGGACAGGGTTTGCTTCAAGAGACCCAGTACTTC. It encodes CASSFPGQGLLQETQYF.

In its sample, this clonotype was seen many times. The rearrangement links TRBV20-1 to TRBJ1-2; 8 bases fit TRBD1. Germline V gene lookup returns CDR1 DFQATT and CDR2 SNEGSKA (reference sequence). The CDR3 loop spans 13 amino acids. J lost 8 bases, V lost 5 bases, and 10 bases had no gene match. The CDR3 DNA is TGCAGTGCTGGGTATCAGGGGGCGACCGGCTACACCTTC. Translating it yields CSAGYQGATGYTF.

This clonotype was counted many times. The CDR3 protein is CASSLSGGVDEQFF. The CDR3 DNA reads TGTGCCAGCAGCTTAAGCGGGGGGGTCGATGAGCAGTTCTTC. J is TRBJ2-1 and V is TRBV11-2; 10 nucleotides line up with TRBD2. CDR1 SGHAT and CDR2 FQNNGV come from the germline V gene. J lost 8 bases, V lost 2 bases, and 3 bases had no gene match. The CDR3 covers 14 residues.

This clonotype was recorded at least ten times. V usage is TRBV6-5 and J usage is TRBJ2-7; 9 nucleotides line up with TRBD1. Looked up from germline, CDR1 is MNHEY and CDR2 is SVGAGI. The ends lost 0 bases at V and 7 bases at J; junction bases unmatched: 7. The CDR3 consists of 15 residues. The CDR3 coding sequence is TGTGCCAGCAGTTACTCGACAGGGGGAGCCCGGGAGCAGTACTTC. The encoded protein is CASSYSTGGAREQYF.

This clonotype has a count of ten or more. The rearrangement joins TRBV10-3 to TRBJ1-1, with 7 bases lining up with TRBD1. V was pared by 6 bases and J by 1 base, with 5 bases of the junction left unmatched. The CDR3 is 14 amino acids. Germline V gives CDR1 ENHRY, CDR2 SYGVKD. CDR3 region: CAIRGDSRNTEAFF. Written as DNA, the CDR3 is TGTGCCATCAGGGGGGACAGCCGGAACACTGAAGCTTTCTTT.

The chain recombines TRBV5-1 with TRBJ2-3; 7 bases fit TRBD1. J was trimmed by 6 bases and V by 6 bases; bases with no gene match: 16. The CDR3 has 16 residues. Germline V gene sequence: CDR1 SGHRS, CDR2 YFSETQ. The CDR3 sequence is CASIRGETGIGDTQYF. DNA of the CDR3: TGCGCCAGCATTCGGGGAGAGACAGGGATAGGCGATACGCAGTATTTT.

This clonotype was seen many times. The chain employs TRBV7-9 and TRBJ1-4; 9 nucleotides agree with TRBD1. In germline, CDR1 is SEHNR, CDR2 FQNEAQ (reference sequence). V shed 2 bases, J shed 7 bases, and the junction held 11 bases outside the gene matches. The CDR3 totals 17 residues. The CDR3 coding sequence is TGTGCCAGCAGCTTACGGACAGGGGCTAAACTTAGTGAAAAACTGTTTTTT. It specifies CASSLRTGAKLSEKLFF.

There are many counts of this clonotype. V is TRBV29-1 and J is TRBJ2-3; D is perhaps TRBD1 (6 bases). The germline V and J ends were trimmed by 4 bases and 6 bases, with 14 bases remaining between them. This CDR3 has 13 amino acids. From germline, CDR1 is SQVTM and CDR2 ANQGSEA. For the CDR3, the DNA is TGCAGCGTTGTGGGGACAAGGAGGGATACGCAGTATTTT. Encoded protein: CSVVGTRRDTQYF.

For this clonotype: A read error may explain this, as a much larger clone is one base away. The chain has TRBV6-1 and TRBJ1-1; D is unresolved. CDR1 MNHNS and CDR2 SASEGT come from the germline V gene. With 10 bases removed from V and 0 bases from J, the gap between germline ends came to 18 bases. The CDR3 sequence is 15 residues long. CDR3 bases: TGTGCCACCGAAAGGAACCCAGAAATGAACACTGAAGCTTTCTTT. Residues: CATERNPEMNTEAFF.